The source of this T cell receptor (beta chain) is a study of T cells in Graves' hyperthyroidism and ophthalmopathy. There are many counts of this clonotype. Its antigen is unidentified. Study outcomes and limitations: Ophthalmopathy onset followed model prediction by a median roughly six months.

The junction had 4 bases not matched to a gene; V was cut back by 2 bases and J by 4 bases. CDR3 size: 14 residues. Looked up from germline, CDR1 is SEHNR and CDR2 is FQNEAQ (reference sequence). TCR beta CDR3 regions were amplified from RNA. A set of HTBI primers served as the primers for a first-round RT-PCR of the TCR CDR3. Each CDR3 protein is one row after TCRdb ran MiXCR on the multiplex PCR reads. Among 730,000 or so distinct CDR3 sequences, roughly a sixth were seen once, and the ten largest hold 16%. Exclusion of a patient resulted from uncontrolled infection, other autoimmune disease, pregnancy or lactation. Blood was sampled at initial diagnosis of hyperthyroidism, prior to onset of any ophthalmopathy symptoms.

This chain uses TRBV7-9 with TRBJ1-1; TRBD1 agrees at 7 bases. The sequence derives from a woman in her fifties or sixties with Graves' hyperthyroidism that later progressed to Graves' ophthalmopathy. Sequencing used blood. Here the CDR3 reads CASSLNRGGTEAFF. DNA of the CDR3: TGTGCCAGCAGCTTAAACAGGGGTGGCACTGAAGCTTTCTTT. The full variable domain, in which reference TRBV7-9 and TRBJ1-1 provide the parts outside the CDR3, is DTGVSQNPRHKITKRGQNVTFRCDPISEHNRLYWYRQTLGQGPEFLTYFQNEAQLEKSRLLSDRFSAERPKGSFSTLEIQRTEQGDSAMYLCASSLNRGGTEAFFGQGTRLTVV.